This TCR beta chain was captured by sequencing in a study of blood T cells in healthy people across ages. General study results and limits: More naive CD4+ cells and higher diversity were found in long-lived than in aged donors.

Trimming took 0 bases from V and 2 from J, leaving 8 bases between them. Germline assignment: CDR1 LGHNA and CDR2 YNFKEQ. The CDR3 is 16 amino acids. This clonotype has only a few counts. Its specificity is not known. Together with a sample-barcoded 5' primer, a J-beta primer mix was included in a second PCR lasting roughly 6 to 12 cycles. A template-switch adaptor containing 12 random nucleotides labeled each cDNA molecule. TCRdb re-called the 5' RACE reads through MiXCR, storing one row per CDR3 protein. The sample yields around 690,000 distinct CDR3 sequences, roughly three fifths seen once. Source material: blood. The rearrangement uses TRBV4-2 and TRBJ1-6; no firm D call. This TCR derives from a man aged 55 to 70 in good health. The DNA of the CDR3 is TGTGCCAGCAGCCAAGATAGAGGAACCTATAATTCACCCCTCCACTTT. This codes for CASSQDRGTYNSPLHF.